This T cell receptor beta chain was captured in a study of blood T cell repertoires in COVID-19. As originally analysed: For nucleated cells, counts were estimated from reference gene primer amplification. Clones were sequenced by immunoSEQ multiplex PCR, and TCRdb holds only the in-frame ones, with some missing. D and trimming were read from the DNA, whereas the V and J calls and clone size are those reported in that table. Among 350,000 or so clones listed, approximately 89% were seen once. Followed over time, Seattle patients had been enrolled while infection was active. CDR3 length: 13 residues. The germline CDR1 and CDR2 sequences are SQVTM and ANQGSEA. V dropped 4 bases and J dropped 6; count of bases not matched to a gene: 5.

Sequencing was performed on peripheral blood. The chain uses TRBV29-1 and TRBJ2-2, with TRBD1 matching over 7 bases. This TCR came from a woman aged 60 to 75 with COVID-19, enrolled during active disease. The DNA for the CDR3 is TGCAGCGTTGTCATAGGGGGCCCCGGGGAGCTGTTTTTT. It specifies CSVVIGGPGELFF.